The 14 T cell receptor delta chains reported below all come from one sample, sequenced in a study of gamma-delta chains in newborns, infants, children. TCRdb reprocessed the reads using CATT. The sample includes 15,000 or so delta-chain clones, approximately 7% of them seen just once. Sequenced sample: blood. The receptors shown here come from a child who was a newborn, infant or young child, either healthy, febrile or measles-vaccinated (not recorded which).

A note on this clone: A much larger clone is a single base away; this may be a read error. This chain joins TRDV2 and TRDJ3; 9 bases map to TRDD3. This CDR3 region has 19 residues. Germline CDR1 and CDR2: GEAIGNYY and EKD. Here the CDR3 DNA reads TGTGCCTGTGACACCGTACTGGGGGACGCCTCCTGGGACACCCGACAGGTGTTTTTC. Encoded protein: CACDTVLGDASWDTRQVFF.

Remarks on this clone: Other nucleotide sequences in the sample specify the same CDR3. The genes are TRDV2 and TRDJ3; D may be TRDD3 (6 bases). Germline assignment: CDR1 GEAIGNYY and CDR2 EKD. Trimming pared 3 bases from V and 0 bases from J, leaving 8 bases between. The CDR3 loop spans 16 amino acids. DNA of the CDR3: TGTGCCTGTGACTGGGGGTCCTCCTGGGACACCCGACAGATGTTTTTC. This sequence encodes CACDWGSSWDTRQMFF.

The table lists this clone with a few counts. The chain couples TRDV1 to TRDJ1, with 9 nucleotides matching TRDD3. The CDR3 totals 18 residues. Germline trimming cut 2 bases from V and 5 bases from J; bases unmatched to any gene: 15. The germline V gene encodes CDR1 TSWWSYY and CDR2 QGS. The CDR3 region is CALGERLRLGEGGDKLIF. The CDR3 DNA sequence: TGTGCTCTTGGGGAAAGACTAAGACTGGGGGAAGGGGGTGATAAACTCATCTTT.

This clone was seen a handful of times. The J gene is TRDJ1, the V gene TRDV1; the match to TRDD3 covers 10 bases. With V trimmed by 0 bases and J by 0 bases, 1 base remained unmatched. Germline V lookup: CDR1 TSWWSYY, CDR2 QGS. This CDR3 contains 16 residues. The CDR3 DNA follows: TGTGCTCTTGGGGAACTGGGGGATACGTACACCGATAAACTCATCTTT. Translation gives CALGELGDTYTDKLIF.

This chain links TRDV2 with TRDJ3, with a possible D match to TRDD3 (5 bases). Per germline, CDR1 GEAIGNYY and CDR2 EKD. This CDR3 is 18 amino acids long. Trimming removed 1 base from V and 0 bases from J, with 12 bases in between. DNA for the CDR3: TGTGCCTGTGACACTGGGGCCGCCTTCTCCTGGGACACCCGACAGATGTTTTTC. Residues: CACDTGAAFSWDTRQMFF.

Only a few counts were recorded for this clone. Relative to the germline gene, one junction end is altered; a read error may explain this. Here the CDR3 DNA reads TGTGCCTGTGACATACTGGGGGCTATGACAGCACACCTCTTCTTT. This sequence encodes CACDILGAMTAHLFF. This sequence joins TRDV2 and TRDJ2; TRDD3 matches at 8 bases. Germline-derived CDR1 and CDR2 are GEAIGNYY and EKD. This CDR3 comprises 15 residues.

A word on this clone: A far bigger clonotype differs at one base, so this is likely a read error. The chain recombines TRDV2 with TRDJ3; 8 nucleotides line up with TRDD3. Germline V gene lookup returns CDR1 GEAIGNYY and CDR2 EKD. The CDR3 length is 19 residues. The CDR3 loop reads CACDTVLGGLSWDTRQTFF. The CDR3 region has the DNA TGTGCCTGTGACACCGTACTGGGGGGACTCTCCTGGGACACCCGACAGACGTTTTTC.

CDR3 DNA sequence: TGTGCCTGTGACATTATCCCTGGGGGATTGGGCTCCTGGGACACCCGACAGATGTTTTTC. Translating gives CACDIIPGGLGSWDTRQMFF. The chain employs TRDV2 and TRDJ3; 9 nucleotides match TRDD3. Germline loops: CDR1 GEAIGNYY, CDR2 EKD. V dropped 2 bases and J dropped 0; count of bases not matched to a gene: 10. This CDR3 is 20 amino acids long.

In this sample, this clone turned up a few times. Since a much larger clone is just one base distant, this may be a read error. Other DNA sequences of this sample code for an identical CDR3. V usage is TRDV2 and J usage is TRDJ2, with TRDD3 matching 13 bases. Germline V CDR1 and CDR2: GEAIGNYY, EKD. The CDR3 covers 17 residues. CDR3 sequence reads: CACDILGDTPLTAQLFF. CDR3 nucleotide sequence: TGTGCCTGTGACATACTGGGGGATACGCCTTTGACCGCACAACTCTTCTTT.

The chain links TRDV2 to TRDJ1, with TRDD3 identical over 12 bases. There are 17 residues in the CDR3. J was trimmed by 1 base and V by 0 bases; bases with no gene match: 5. Germline lookup yields CDR1 GEAIGNYY and CDR2 EKD. CDR3 protein: CACDTLLGDTPTDKLIF. The CDR3 DNA is TGTGCCTGTGACACCCTACTGGGGGATACCCCCACCGATAAACTCATCTTT.

This clone is medium-sized by share. The same CDR3 arises from other DNA sequences in this sample as well. This chain uses TRDV2 with TRDJ3; D not resolved. The V end was cut by 0 bases, the J end by 0 bases, with 11 bases between. The CDR3 is made up of 18 amino acids. Germline lookup yields CDR1 GEAIGNYY and CDR2 EKD. In DNA form, the CDR3 reads TGTGCCTGTGACACCGTGGGACGGAGCTCCTGGGACACCCGACAGATGTTTTTC. Protein product: CACDTVGRSSWDTRQMFF.

As for this clone: The same CDR3 can be traced to other DNA sequences in this sample. The chain employs TRDV2 and TRDJ3; TRDD3 agrees at 10 bases. This CDR3 has 15 amino acids. V lost 5 bases and J lost 3; bases outside the gene matches: 0. The germline gives CDR1 GEAIGNYY, CDR2 EKD. The CDR3 DNA follows: TGTGCCTGTGCTGGGGGATACTGGGACACCCGACAGATGTTTTTC. It yields the protein CACAGGYWDTRQMFF.

Remarks on this clone: At the DNA level, this CDR3 is encoded by other sequences in the same sample as well. The CDR3 coding sequence is TGTGCCTGTGACACGGGATACTCCAGCTCCTGGGACACCCGACAGATGTTTTTC. Translating gives CACDTGYSSSWDTRQMFF. The chain has TRDV2 and TRDJ3, with 7 bases fitting TRDD3. CDR1 GEAIGNYY and CDR2 EKD come from the germline V gene. V lost 1 base, J lost 0 bases, and 5 bases stayed unmatched. There are 18 residues in the CDR3.

This clone came up a few times. The CDR3 sequence is CALGEKRGWDTRQMFF. DNA for the CDR3: TGTGCTCTTGGGGAAAAACGAGGCTGGGACACCCGACAGATGTTTTTC. The rearrangement links TRDV1 to TRDJ3; D is undetermined. V dropped 2 bases and J dropped 3 bases, with 8 bases sitting between them. The length of the CDR3 is 16 residues. Germline-derived CDR1 and CDR2 are TSWWSYY and QGS.